The 18 T cell receptor beta chains below all came from one sample that was sequenced in a study of radiotherapy plus CTLA-4 blockade in lung cancer. Sequenced by immunoSEQ multiplex PCR; TCRdb stores in-frame clones only, minus some. The sample has 65,000 to 100,000 clones, around 86% seen once. The sample in question was peripheral blood, obtained from a patient treated with radiotherapy plus ipilimumab. These receptors originate from a human donor with non-small cell lung cancer who had stable disease on radiotherapy plus ipilimumab.

This chain connects TRBV7-7 to TRBJ2-2; D is perhaps TRBD2 (6 bases). Looked up from germline, CDR1 is SSHAT and CDR2 is FNYEAQ (reference sequence). With 5 bases removed from V and 6 bases from J, the gap between germline ends came to 10 bases. The CDR3 length is 13 residues. The CDR3 sequence is CASSPQRAGELFF. In DNA, the CDR3 is TGTGCCAGCAGCCCCCAGCGGGCCGGGGAGCTGTTTTTT.

The chain uses TRBV2 and TRBJ2-5, with 9 bases aligning to TRBD1. There are 14 residues in the CDR3. J was trimmed by 5 bases and V by 6 bases; bases with no gene match: 7. Germline assignment: CDR1 SNHLY and CDR2 FYNNEI. CDR3 nucleotides: TGTGCCAGCAGCGAGGGACAGGGTATCGAGACCCAGTACTTC. As protein: CASSEGQGIETQYF.

The gene calls are TRBV6-5 and TRBJ1-1, with TRBD1 matching 7 bases. The CDR3 has 14 amino acids. J gave up 1 base and V 5 bases, and 4 bases lay outside the gene matches. Germline V gene data show CDR1 as MNHEY and CDR2 as SVGAGI. The CDR3 spells CASSRRTGNTEAFF. The CDR3 coding sequence is TGTGCCAGCAGTCGCCGGACAGGGAACACTGAAGCTTTCTTT.

This clone was picked up one time. The genes are TRBV11-3 and TRBJ2-1; D not resolved. This CDR3 spans 14 amino acids. Germline values: CDR1 SGHNT, CDR2 YENEEA. The ends were cut back, 4 bases at V and 4 bases at J, with 11 bases in the middle. The CDR3 bases are TGTGCCAGCAGCTCAAGGGTGGGATACAATGAGCAGTTCTTC. This encodes CASSSRVGYNEQFF.

The chain combines TRBV4-1 with TRBJ2-7, with D possibly matching TRBD1 (7 bases). Germline CDR1 and CDR2: MGHRA and YSYEKL. Trimming cost V 0 bases and J 2 bases, with 11 bases left between them. This CDR3 region has 15 residues. Written as DNA, the CDR3 is TGCGCCAGCAGCCAAGAAGACAGGGAGGCCTACGAGCAGTACTTC. This sequence encodes CASSQEDREAYEQYF.

The V gene is TRBV2, the J gene TRBJ2-2; D unclear. CDR3 length: 14 residues. The germline V and J ends were trimmed by 1 base and 7 bases, with 10 bases remaining between them. CDR1 and CDR2 from the germline V gene are SNHLY and FYNNEI. CDR3 in DNA: TGTGCCAGCAGTGAAGAGGTCTTCGGCGGGGAGCTGTTTTTT. Translating it yields CASSEEVFGGELFF.

The CDR3 region is CASRLTAGAAYEQYF. CDR3 coding DNA: TGTGCCAGCAGGCTCACAGCGGGAGCGGCCTACGAGCAGTACTTC. The chain employs TRBV2 and TRBJ2-7; 8 bases line up with TRBD2. CDR3 length: 15 amino acids. Germline CDR1 is SNHLY and CDR2 is FYNNEI. V was pared by 6 bases and J by 2 bases, with 9 bases of the junction left unmatched.

This clone showed up just a few times. The chain joins TRBV18 to TRBJ2-5; D may be TRBD1 (5 bases). CDR1 is KGHSH and CDR2 is LQKENI in the germline V gene. V dropped 4 bases and J dropped 1 base, with 7 bases sitting between them. This CDR3 has 13 residues. The CDR3 sequence: CASSRGFQETQYF. The CDR3 nucleotides read TGTGCCAGCTCACGGGGCTTCCAAGAGACCCAGTACTTC. The full variable domain, completed using reference TRBV18 and TRBJ2-5, is NAGVMQNPRHLVRRRGQEARLRCSPMKGHSHVYWYRQLPEEGLKFMVYLQKENIIDESGMPKERFSAEFPKEGPSILRIQQVVRGDSAAYFCASSRGFQETQYFGPGTRLLVL.

J is TRBJ1-1 and V is TRBV19, with 8 positions matching TRBD1. CDR3 length: 16 residues. Unmatched junction bases numbered 11, after V lost 4 bases and J lost 4 bases. Germline lookup yields CDR1 LNHDA and CDR2 SQIVND (reference sequence). CDR3 bases: TGTGCCAGTAGTACAACCCCCGGGCAGGGGGCCACTGAAGCTTTCTTT. Protein product: CASSTTPGQGATEAFF.

This clone was observed once. V gene TRBV7-9 combines with J gene TRBJ1-1, with D perhaps matching TRBD1 (5 bases). This CDR3 region has 15 residues. Germline assignment: CDR1 SEHNR and CDR2 FQNEAQ (reference sequence). V was clipped by 0 bases and J by 2 bases, with 10 bases between them. The CDR3 DNA follows: TGTGCCAGCAGCTTAGCGCTGGGGGTTAACACTGAAGCTTTCTTT. It is translated as CASSLALGVNTEAFF.

The J gene is TRBJ2-5, the V gene TRBV7-9; no firm D call. The CDR3 runs to 12 residues. The germline gives CDR1 SEHNR, CDR2 FQNEAQ (reference sequence). Trimming left V 2 bases short and J 5 bases short, with 6 bases between. As DNA, the CDR3 is TGTGCCAGCAGCTTATCCTTCGAGACCCAGTACTTC. Translation: CASSLSFETQYF. Complete variable domain (other parts from reference TRBV7-9 and TRBJ2-5): DTGVSQNPRHKITKRGQNVTFRCDPISEHNRLYWYRQTLGQGPEFLTYFQNEAQLEKSRLLSDRFSAERPKGSFSTLEIQRTEQGDSAMYLCASSLSFETQYFGPGTRLLVL.

The rearrangement links TRBV5-4 to TRBJ2-7; TRBD1 or TRBD2 may be the D gene (5 bases each). CDR1 SGHNT and CDR2 YYREEE come from the germline V gene (reference sequence). With 0 bases removed from V and 6 bases from J, the gap between germline ends came to 10 bases. The CDR3 contains 13 residues. CDR3 sequence (DNA): TGTGCCAGCAGCTTGGAAGGGACGAGCGAGCAGTACTTC. It codes for CASSLEGTSEQYF.

This chain links TRBV7-6 with TRBJ2-7; TRBD1 is a possible D gene (6 bases). The ends were cut back, 3 bases at V and 0 bases at J, with 9 bases in the middle. Germline assignment: CDR1 SGHVS and CDR2 FNYEAQ. The CDR3 spans 14 residues. The CDR3 loop reads CASSFQGPSYEQYF. Here the CDR3 DNA reads TGTGCCAGCAGCTTTCAGGGGCCCTCCTACGAGCAGTACTTC.

The chain links TRBV28 to TRBJ2-7, with 11 bases lining up with TRBD2. CDR1 and CDR2 (germline): MDHEN, SYDVKM. The CDR3 has 16 amino acids. Trimming at V came to 3 bases and at J to 3 bases, leaving 7 bases not matched to a gene. The CDR3 sequence is CASSLTTSGAVYEQYF. As DNA, the CDR3 is TGTGCCAGCAGTTTGACGACTAGCGGGGCCGTCTACGAGCAGTACTTC.

The chain uses TRBV18 and TRBJ2-5; 10 positions agree with TRBD2. Germline values: CDR1 KGHSH, CDR2 LQKENI. The CDR3 loop spans 17 amino acids. The V and J ends lost 0 bases and 4 bases, in that order; junction bases with no gene match: 8. The CDR3 DNA reads as TGTGCCAGCTCACCACCTCTAGCGGGGGAAAACCCAGAGACCCAGTACTTC. Its protein is CASSPPLAGENPETQYF.

J is TRBJ2-5 and V is TRBV7-3; 7 bases are a match to TRBD1. CDR3 size: 13 residues. Germline CDR1 reads SGHTA; CDR2 reads FQGTGA. The V segment lost 3 bases and the J segment 5 bases; nucleotides outside the gene matches: 3. The CDR3 sequence is CASSFGRGETQYF. CDR3 sequence (DNA): TGTGCCAGCAGCTTTGGCAGGGGGGAGACCCAGTACTTC.

Here the CDR3 reads CASSRAGGSHEQYF. CDR3 nucleotide sequence: TGTGCCAGCAGTAGAGCGGGAGGTTCCCACGAGCAGTACTTC. The rearrangement joins TRBV27 to TRBJ2-7; TRBD2 matches 9 bases. V was clipped by 5 bases and J by 5 bases; unmatched bases: 7. Germline V gives CDR1 MNHEY, CDR2 SMNVEV (reference sequence). This CDR3 spans 14 amino acids.

The gene calls are TRBV6-1 and TRBJ1-2; D is ambiguous. Germline V gives CDR1 MNHNS, CDR2 SASEGT. This CDR3 contains 13 residues. V dropped 6 bases and J dropped 4 bases, with 12 bases sitting between them. DNA of the CDR3: TGTGCCAGCAGACAGACGGAAGGCTATGGCTACACCTTC. Translating gives CASRQTEGYGYTF.